These T cell receptor beta chains were read from a single sample in a study of regulatory T cells in long-lasting Graves disease. A single record per CDR3 protein comes from TCRdb applying MiXCR to the multiplex PCR reads. This table holds fewer than 650,000 distinct CDR3 sequences, about 16% found once. This same sample was also taken into another study, of T cells in Graves' hyperthyroidism and ophthalmopathy.

Sample: peripheral blood mononuclear cells (PBMCs), taken at new diagnosis, from a patient treated with antithyroid drugs. Receptors were obtained from a man aged 18 to 35 with Graves disease. Each CDR3 is given with its conserved first and last residue. Each record gives: CDR3 DNA, CDR3 protein, clone size, J gene, V gene, D gene. D genes are given only for firm matches. Size values are once, few and many counts, or a class for expanded clones, and some rows have none.

cdr3_nt: TGTGCCAGCAGCCTGGGGACAGGGATCTTCACTGAAGCTTTCTTT
cdr3_aa: CASSLGTGIFTEAFF
clone_size: -
j_call: TRBJ1-1
v_call: TRBV7-9
d_call: TRBD1

cdr3_nt: TGTGCCAGCAGCCAACGAGCCGGGACAGCAAATCAGCCCCAGCATTTT
cdr3_aa: CASSQRAGTANQPQHF
clone_size: many
j_call: TRBJ1-5
v_call: TRBV12-3/TRBV12-4
d_call: TRBD1

cdr3_nt: TGTGCCAGCAGACCTGGACAGGGGGCGAACAATGAGCAGTTCTTC
cdr3_aa: CASRPGQGANNEQFF
clone_size: many
j_call: TRBJ2-1
v_call: TRBV12-3/TRBV12-4
d_call: TRBD1

cdr3_nt: TGTGCCAGCAGCTATACTCCCTCAGGCACTGAAGCTTTCTTT
cdr3_aa: CASSYTPSGTEAFF
clone_size: many
j_call: TRBJ1-1
v_call: TRBV14
d_call: -

cdr3_nt: TGTGCCTGGAGAGAGGGCGGGGAGCTGTTTTTT
cdr3_aa: CAWREGGELFF
clone_size: -
j_call: TRBJ2-2
v_call: TRBV30
d_call: -

cdr3_nt: TGTGCCAGCAGTTATCCCGGGACAGGGGGAAATTCACCCCTCCACTTT
cdr3_aa: CASSYPGTGGNSPLHF
clone_size: -
j_call: TRBJ1-6
v_call: TRBV6-5
d_call: TRBD1

cdr3_nt: TGTGCCAGCAGCCCGGACGGACTGTCCTACGAGCAGTACTTC
cdr3_aa: CASSPDGLSYEQYF
clone_size: many
j_call: TRBJ2-7
v_call: TRBV7-3
d_call: -

cdr3_nt: TGTGCCAGCAGATCGGCTAGCGGGGGACAGGATACGCAGTATTTT
cdr3_aa: CASRSASGGQDTQYF
clone_size: many
j_call: TRBJ2-3
v_call: TRBV28
d_call: TRBD2

cdr3_nt: TGTGCCAGCAGTTTCGTTTTGAGGACAGATACGCAGTATTTT
cdr3_aa: CASSFVLRTDTQYF
clone_size: many
j_call: TRBJ2-3
v_call: TRBV27
d_call: -

cdr3_nt: TGTGCCAGCAGCTGGGAGGAGGGGAGGAACCTTGAAGCTTTCTTT
cdr3_aa: CASSWEEGRNLEAFF
clone_size: few
j_call: TRBJ1-1
v_call: TRBV5-6
d_call: -

cdr3_nt: TGCAGTGCTAGAGTCCCCGGCGGAGCGAGGGGATACAATGAGCAGTTCTTC
cdr3_aa: CSARVPGGARGYNEQFF
clone_size: -
j_call: TRBJ2-1
v_call: TRBV20-1
d_call: -

cdr3_nt: TGTGCCAGCAGTTCGGGACTAGCGGGATCGTCTGCCTACGAGCAGTACTTC
cdr3_aa: CASSSGLAGSSAYEQYF
clone_size: many
j_call: TRBJ2-7
v_call: TRBV27
d_call: TRBD2

cdr3_nt: TGTGCCAGCAGTTCTTACACTAGCGGGAGTAACTACGAGCAGTACTTC
cdr3_aa: CASSSYTSGSNYEQYF
clone_size: many
j_call: TRBJ2-7
v_call: TRBV28
d_call: TRBD2

cdr3_nt: TGTGCCAGCAGCGCCGACAGGGGGCAACAGCCCCAGCATTTT
cdr3_aa: CASSADRGQQPQHF
clone_size: many
j_call: TRBJ1-5
v_call: TRBV2
d_call: TRBD1

cdr3_nt: TGTGCCAGCAGCCAAGCATCCGGAGGAGGGACTGAAGCTTTCTTT
cdr3_aa: CASSQASGGGTEAFF
clone_size: -
j_call: TRBJ1-1
v_call: TRBV3-1
d_call: -

cdr3_nt: TGTGCCATCAGTGACATCCCCGGGGGGGGTTTGACTCGGGCCAACGTCCTGACTTTC
cdr3_aa: CAISDIPGGGLTRANVLTF
clone_size: -
j_call: TRBJ2-6
v_call: TRBV10-3
d_call: TRBD2

cdr3_nt: TGCAGTGCTACTTGGACACGGAAGGGCGAGCAGTTCTTC
cdr3_aa: CSATWTRKGEQFF
clone_size: many
j_call: TRBJ2-1
v_call: TRBV20-1
d_call: -

cdr3_nt: TGTGCCAGCAGTTTGGACTACAACCAAGAGACCCAGTACTTC
cdr3_aa: CASSLDYNQETQYF
clone_size: few
j_call: TRBJ2-5
v_call: TRBV27
d_call: -

cdr3_nt: TGTGCCAGCAGTCTAGGGAGCTACTATGGCTACACCTTC
cdr3_aa: CASSLGSYYGYTF
clone_size: few
j_call: TRBJ1-2
v_call: TRBV28
d_call: -

cdr3_nt: TGCGCCAGCAGCCAAGCCTGGCGGGACACCTACAATGAGCAGTTCTTC
cdr3_aa: CASSQAWRDTYNEQFF
clone_size: many
j_call: TRBJ2-1
v_call: TRBV4-1
d_call: -